This T cell receptor (beta chain) was captured in a study of CD8 T cells in ankylosing spondylitis. TCRdb used MiXCR to reprocess the 5' RACE reads, holding one entry per CDR3 protein. The data show roughly 150,000 distinct CDR3 sequences, approximately 7.3% seen once. This clonotype was counted between two and nine times. The CDR3 is 13 residues long. The germline V and J ends were trimmed by 1 base and 4 bases, with 5 bases remaining between them. Germline CDR1 and CDR2: SGHTA and FQGNSA. The sample was blood, either unsorted or a sorted T cell fraction (not recorded which). The clonotype comes from a female donor with ankylosing spondylitis or in good health (not recorded which). V and J are TRBV7-2 and TRBJ1-5; D gene uncertain. CDR3 nucleotides: TGTGCCAGCAGCTTAGTTCAGAATCAGCCCCAGCATTTT. Residues: CASSLVQNQPQHF. The full variable domain, completed using reference TRBV7-2 and TRBJ1-5, is GAGVSQSPSNKVTEKGKDVELRCDPISGHTALYWYRQSLGQGLEFLIYFQGNSAPDKSGLPSDRFSAERTGGSVSTLTIQRTQQEDSAVYLCASSLVQNQPQHFGDGTRLSIL.